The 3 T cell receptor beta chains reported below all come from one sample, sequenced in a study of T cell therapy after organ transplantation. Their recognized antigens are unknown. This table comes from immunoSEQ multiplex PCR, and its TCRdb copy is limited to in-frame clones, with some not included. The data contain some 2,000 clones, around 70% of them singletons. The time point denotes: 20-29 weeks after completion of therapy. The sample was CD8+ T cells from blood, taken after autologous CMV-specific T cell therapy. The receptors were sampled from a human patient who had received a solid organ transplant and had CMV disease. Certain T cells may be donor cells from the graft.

Here the CDR3 reads CASTLGDRGLVGTDTQYF. The CDR3 DNA sequence: TGTGCCAGCACCCTGGGGGACAGGGGGCTGGTAGGCACAGATACGCAGTATTTT. V gene TRBV5-5 combines with J gene TRBJ2-3; 12 nucleotides align to TRBD1. Trimming removed 6 bases from V and 1 base from J; junction bases left unmatched: 12. Germline V gene lookup returns CDR1 SGHKS and CDR2 YYEKEE (reference sequence). The CDR3 is 18 amino acids.

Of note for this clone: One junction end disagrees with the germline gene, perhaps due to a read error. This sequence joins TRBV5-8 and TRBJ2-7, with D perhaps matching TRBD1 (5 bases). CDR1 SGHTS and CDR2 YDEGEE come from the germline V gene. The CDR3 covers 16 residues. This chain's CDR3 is CASSQDQRGHSYEQYF. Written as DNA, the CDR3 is TGCGCCAGCAGCCAAGATCAAAGGGGTCACTCCTACGAGCAGTACTTC.

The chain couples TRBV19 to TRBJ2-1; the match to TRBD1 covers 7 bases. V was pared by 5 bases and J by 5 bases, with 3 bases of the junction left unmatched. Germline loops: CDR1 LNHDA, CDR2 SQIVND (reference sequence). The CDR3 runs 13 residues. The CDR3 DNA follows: TGTGCCAGTAGTGCTGGGACAGACAATGAGCAGTTCTTC. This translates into CASSAGTDNEQFF.